This T cell receptor (beta chain) was recovered during a study of CD8+ T cells in alopecia areata. Broader study findings: Tofacitinib significantly decreased scalp clonality and expanded CD8+ clones among top 100.

As concerns this clone: The target antigen is unknown.

Treatment here: oral pan-JAK inhibitor, 5-10 mg twice daily. Both peripheral blood and punch biopsies of lesional scalp skin were obtained from patients who had alopecia areata. Germline assignment: CDR1 SGHDT and CDR2 YYEEEE. Trimming pared 0 bases from V and 2 bases from J, leaving 11 bases between. There are 15 residues in the CDR3. Sequencing used cDNA as its template, made by extracting RNA and reverse transcribing it. Clones were sequenced by immunoSEQ multiplex PCR, and TCRdb holds only the in-frame ones, with some missing. This table holds around 190,000 clones, 60% found once. This clonotype was obtained from a human donor with alopecia areata. The source material was CD4+ T cells sorted from blood, sampled at week 24, from a patient treated with tofacitinib. This chain links TRBV5-6 with TRBJ1-2; unclear D gene. The CDR3 loop is CASSLETGRNYGYTF. In DNA, the CDR3 is TGTGCCAGCAGCTTGGAGACGGGGAGGAACTATGGCTACACCTTC.